The source of this T cell receptor beta chain is a study of blood T cell repertoires in COVID-19. Profiled with immunoSEQ multiplex PCR; TCRdb holds only in-frame clones, not every one. The repertoire holds approximately 150,000 clones, with around 90% as singletons. The material sequenced was peripheral blood. The TCR comes from a human donor in a cohort sampled during active COVID-19.

The DNA of the CDR3 is TGCGCCAGCAGTGAAGGCGGAGGGGAGCAGTACTTC. Its translation: CASSEGGGEQYF. The chain links TRBV10-1 to TRBJ2-7; a weak D match, TRBD2 (6 bases). Germline values: CDR1 WNHNN, CDR2 SYGVQD (reference sequence). V lost 3 bases, J lost 7 bases, and 10 bases lay in between. The CDR3 consists of 12 residues.